Here is one T cell receptor (beta chain) with its context. The data were produced by immunoSEQ multiplex PCR, yet TCRdb's version contains in-frame clones alone and is incomplete. The sample includes tens of thousands of clones, around 84% seen only once; the top ten take 4.7%. The data belong to a study of OX40 agonist ivuxolimab in advanced cancers. This clonotype was sampled from an adult with an advanced solid tumor such as melanoma, head and neck, liver or kidney cancer. The starting material was CD4+ or CD8+ T cells sorted from blood, obtained in a trial of the OX40 agonist ivuxolimab.

The CDR3 sequence: CASKVRTISYEQYF. DNA for the CDR3: TGTGCCAGTAAGGTTAGGACTATCTCCTACGAGCAGTACTTC. The rearrangement joins TRBV19 to TRBJ2-7; D might be TRBD2 (6 bases). This CDR3 contains 14 residues. Trimming pared 7 bases from V and 0 bases from J, leaving 13 bases between. Germline V CDR1 and CDR2: LNHDA, SQIVND (reference sequence).